The entry below describes one TCR beta chain. Using immunoSEQ multiplex PCR, the repertoire was profiled, and TCRdb retains in-frame clones only, with some absent. The sample holds approximately 44,000 clones, 76% seen once. The CDR3 totals 11 residues. Trimming stripped 3 bases from V and 5 bases from J, with 7 bases between. Germline V gene sequence: CDR1 GTSNPN, CDR2 SVGIG (reference sequence). The data belong to a study of radiotherapy plus CTLA-4 blockade in lung cancer. This TCR was recovered from a human donor with non-small cell lung cancer who had stable disease on radiotherapy plus ipilimumab. The rearrangement links TRBV30 to TRBJ2-5; D is unresolved. The sequenced sample was peripheral blood, obtained from a patient treated with radiotherapy plus ipilimumab. CDR3 DNA sequence: TGTGCCTGGAGGGAAGAGGAGACCCAGTACTTC. Encoded protein: CAWREEETQYF.